These 16 T cell receptor beta chains were sequenced from one sample in a study of T cells after yellow fever vaccination. TCRdb independently ran MiXCR on the 5' RACE reads; one entry per CDR3 protein. Counted here are over 250,000 distinct CDR3 sequences, roughly 5.2% occurring once; the ten biggest clones make up roughly 3.5%. The source material was CD4+ T cells sorted from PBMCs, sampled on the day of the yellow fever booster vaccination. The receptor set was obtained from a man younger than 35 who received the YFV17D yellow fever vaccine.

The rearrangement links TRBV6-1 to TRBJ1-5; D is unresolved. Germline V gene data show CDR1 as MNHNS and CDR2 as SASEGT. Deletions cut 1 base from V and 10 bases from J, with 14 bases between. The CDR3 totals 14 residues. Here the CDR3 reads CASSEGLNREPQHF. The CDR3 DNA reads TGTGCCAGCAGTGAAGGACTGAATCGAGAACCCCAGCATTTT.

This chain uses TRBV29-1 with TRBJ2-3; TRBD1 aligns across 10 bases. Germline trimming cut 4 bases from V and 6 bases from J; bases unmatched to any gene: 7. CDR1 and CDR2 (germline): SQVTM, ANQGSEA. The CDR3 sequence is 14 residues long. CDR3 sequence (DNA): TGCAGCGTTGGACAGGGGGCTAGTTCCGATACGCAGTATTTT. It codes for CSVGQGASSDTQYF.

The rearrangement links TRBV10-3 to TRBJ2-6; no reliable D call. The V and J ends lost 7 bases and 2 bases respectively, with 9 bases between them. The germline gives CDR1 ENHRY, CDR2 SYGVKD. The CDR3 contains 14 residues. CDR3 sequence reads: CAIKLGTGANVLTF. CDR3 nucleotides: TGTGCCATCAAGCTGGGGACTGGGGCCAACGTCCTGACTTTC.

The sample holds a few counts of this clonotype. This chain links TRBV6-6 with TRBJ2-3; 12 bases align to TRBD2. The CDR3 has 17 residues. CDR1 and CDR2 (germline): MNHNY, SVGAGI (reference sequence). V was pared by 7 bases and J by 0 bases, with 8 bases of the junction left unmatched. CDR3: CASKPPGLAGSTDTQYF. The CDR3 nucleotides read TGTGCCAGCAAACCCCCGGGACTAGCGGGTAGCACAGATACGCAGTATTTT.

In its sample, this clonotype was seen a few times. The chain combines TRBV7-2 with TRBJ2-5; 7 bases are a match to TRBD2. Germline-derived CDR1 and CDR2 are SGHTA and FQGNSA. This CDR3 region has 14 residues. With 7 bases clipped from V and 4 bases from J, the junction kept 9 bases outside the gene matches. The CDR3 nucleotides are TGTGCCAGCAACCTCTGGACTAGAGGAGAGACCCAGTACTTC. It codes for CASNLWTRGETQYF.

This clonotype was counted a few times. The CDR3, as DNA: TGTGCCAGCAGGGAACAGGGGCCATTCAACTATGGCTACACCTTC. Its translation is CASREQGPFNYGYTF. The rearrangement links TRBV6-6 to TRBJ1-2, with TRBD1 identical over 7 bases. This CDR3 region has 15 residues. J was trimmed by 2 bases and V by 6 bases; bases with no gene match: 9. Germline V lookup: CDR1 MNHNY, CDR2 SVGAGI (reference sequence).

This clonotype has only a few counts. The chain combines TRBV24-1 with TRBJ1-1; D may be TRBD1 (5 bases). V was pared by 8 bases and J by 3 bases, with 18 bases between. The germline V gene has CDR1 KGHDR and CDR2 SFDVKD. The CDR3 extends over 15 amino acids. CDR3 DNA sequence: TGTGCCACCACCGGGGCCGCGGTAAGTCACACTGAAGCTTTCTTT. This gives the protein CATTGAAVSHTEAFF.

The sample holds a few counts of this clonotype. J is TRBJ2-5 and V is TRBV5-1, with no clear D. The V gene lost 3 bases and the J gene lost 0 bases, with 3 bases spanning the gap. The CDR3 runs to 12 residues. From germline, CDR1 is SGHRS and CDR2 YFSETQ. The CDR3 region has the DNA TGCGCCAGCAGCTGGAACCAAGAGACCCAGTACTTC. It codes for CASSWNQETQYF.

The chain is built from TRBV9 and TRBJ1-6; TRBD1 matches at 7 bases. CDR3 size: 16 residues. The J segment lost 8 bases and the V segment lost 2 bases, leaving 10 bases of the junction unmatched. The V gene's germline CDR1 is SGDLS and CDR2 YYNGEE. Written as DNA, the CDR3 is TGTGCCAGCAGCGTGAGCTCAACAGGGGTATATTCACCCCTCCACTTT. Protein product: CASSVSSTGVYSPLHF. The variable domain in full, with the rest retrieved from reference TRBV9 and TRBJ1-6, is DSGVTQTPKHLITATGQRVTLRCSPRSGDLSVYWYQQSLDQGLQFLIQYYNGEERAKGNILERFSAQQFPDLHSELNLSSLELGDSALYFCASSVSSTGVYSPLHFGNGTRLTVT.

This clonotype was found many times. The rearrangement links TRBV28 to TRBJ2-2; a possible D gene is TRBD1 (6 bases). V lost 5 bases, J lost 7 bases, and 17 bases lay in between. The CDR3 is made up of 15 amino acids. Per the germline V gene, CDR1 is MDHEN and CDR2 is SYDVKM. CDR3: CASSPYRALRGELFF. Here the CDR3 DNA reads TGTGCCAGCAGTCCGTACAGGGCCCTCCGCGGGGAGCTGTTTTTT.

The chain carries TRBV20-1 and TRBJ2-3; 10 bases are shared with TRBD2. The CDR3 length is 17 residues. Germline assignment: CDR1 DFQATT and CDR2 SNEGSKA (reference sequence). V lost 6 bases and J lost 7; bases outside the gene matches: 19. The CDR3: CSATDPWSGGDVYTQYF. The DNA for the CDR3 is TGCAGTGCCACCGATCCGTGGAGCGGGGGGGATGTATATACGCAGTATTTT.

The genes are TRBV14 and TRBJ2-1, with no clear D. The CDR3 consists of 12 residues. Germline V gene lookup returns CDR1 SGHDN and CDR2 FVKESK. The germline V and J ends were trimmed by 1 base and 12 bases, with 10 bases remaining between them. CDR3 DNA sequence: TGTGCCAGCAGCCAAGTTAGTACGGTGCAGTTCTTC. It encodes CASSQVSTVQFF.

The chain uses TRBV5-1 and TRBJ1-2, with a possible D match to TRBD1 (5 bases). The CDR3 runs to 15 residues. Trimming pared 0 bases from V and 8 bases from J, leaving 17 bases between. The germline V gene has CDR1 SGHRS and CDR2 YFSETQ. CDR3 sequence: CASSLERDPVVGYTF. The CDR3 DNA reads TGCGCCAGCAGCTTGGAACGGGACCCAGTTGTAGGCTACACCTTC. The whole variable domain, remainder taken from reference TRBV5-1 and TRBJ1-2, is KAGVTQTPRYLIKTRGQQVTLSCSPISGHRSVSWYQQTPGQGLQFLFEYFSETQRNKGNFPGRFSGRQFSNSRSEMNVSTLELGDSALYLCASSLERDPVVGYTFGSGTRLTVV.

The V and J genes are TRBV4-2 and TRBJ1-6; D remains ambiguous. Germline CDR1 LGHNA, CDR2 YNFKEQ. CDR3 length: 16 amino acids. The V and J ends lost 2 bases and 5 bases respectively, with 13 bases between them. As DNA, the CDR3 is TGTGCCAGCAGCCAACTGACCCTGGGCCATAATTCACCCCTCCACTTT. This sequence encodes CASSQLTLGHNSPLHF.

The rearrangement links TRBV6-2 or TRBV6-3 to TRBJ2-1; D perhaps matches TRBD2 (7 bases). The CDR3 runs 14 residues. The germline V and J ends were trimmed by 6 bases and 7 bases, with 16 bases remaining between them. Germline V gene data show CDR1 as MNHEY and CDR2 as SVGEGT. In DNA form, the CDR3 reads TGTGCCAGCAGGCAGAGGGGGGGAGGAAATGAGCAGTTCTTC. It encodes CASRQRGGGNEQFF.

V gene TRBV25-1 combines with J gene TRBJ2-3; 11 bases are a match to TRBD2. CDR1 and CDR2 from the germline V gene are MGHDK and SYGVNS. This CDR3 has 14 amino acids. The J segment lost 4 bases and the V segment lost 3 bases, leaving 0 bases of the junction unmatched. CDR3 bases: TGTGCCAGCAGTGATAGCGGGGGGGCAGATACGCAGTATTTT. It is translated as CASSDSGGADTQYF.